Listed below are T cell receptor beta chains from one sample, sequenced in a study of Graves' ophthalmopathy and Graves' hyperthyroidism. TCRdb analysed the multiplex PCR reads with MiXCR anew, one entry per CDR3 protein. The sample includes 500,000 to 600,000 distinct CDR3 sequences, about 35% of them seen just once. The specimen sequenced was peripheral blood or thyroid tissue (not recorded which). The receptors stem from an adult man with Graves' hyperthyroidism. The conserved cysteine and the conserved F or W are not part of the CDR3 here. Only some rows state a clone size, as once, few, many or a class for expanded clones.

cdr3_aa clone_size j_call v_call
SARRGVSQPQH many TRBJ1-5 TRBV20-1
ASSPPGDTQY - TRBJ2-3 TRBV7-9
SATRASQETQY many TRBJ2-5 TRBV20-1
ASSPGVRPDTQY - TRBJ2-3 TRBV7-9
ASSLATEQY many TRBJ2-7 TRBV12-3/TRBV12-4
SASSPGPGETQY - TRBJ2-5 TRBV20-1
SASRGDTSNQPQH many TRBJ1-5 TRBV20-1
ASSFERALLVEQY many TRBJ2-7 TRBV12-3/TRBV12-4
ASRDVTGNTEAF - TRBJ1-1 TRBV2
ASKQISSTDTQY once TRBJ2-3 TRBV5-1
SVEDLGINGYT many TRBJ1-2 TRBV29-1
ASSIPGQGDNQPQH - TRBJ1-5 TRBV7-9
ASSLGTGYSYKQY - TRBJ2-7 TRBV7-9
AISIAGGADTQY - TRBJ2-3 TRBV10-3
ASSPLTYGYT many TRBJ1-2 TRBV9
ASSLSGGPYQETQY - TRBJ2-5 TRBV7-9
ASSERGGRAYEQY many TRBJ2-7 TRBV6-1
ASSLIGVPEQY - TRBJ2-7 TRBV5-4
ASSPQGAYEQY many TRBJ2-7 TRBV7-2
ASSLGPPNLANTGELF many TRBJ2-2 TRBV7-9
ASSRDPSGRIQETQY many TRBJ2-5 TRBV4-1
SARDYGGLQTEAF many TRBJ1-1 TRBV20-1
ASSGTTGGDYGYT - TRBJ1-2 TRBV11-2
ASSYSVSTTEAF many TRBJ1-1 TRBV6-5
SVESRTGYTQY - TRBJ2-3 TRBV29-1
ASSIDYRIRSNQPQH few TRBJ1-5 TRBV19